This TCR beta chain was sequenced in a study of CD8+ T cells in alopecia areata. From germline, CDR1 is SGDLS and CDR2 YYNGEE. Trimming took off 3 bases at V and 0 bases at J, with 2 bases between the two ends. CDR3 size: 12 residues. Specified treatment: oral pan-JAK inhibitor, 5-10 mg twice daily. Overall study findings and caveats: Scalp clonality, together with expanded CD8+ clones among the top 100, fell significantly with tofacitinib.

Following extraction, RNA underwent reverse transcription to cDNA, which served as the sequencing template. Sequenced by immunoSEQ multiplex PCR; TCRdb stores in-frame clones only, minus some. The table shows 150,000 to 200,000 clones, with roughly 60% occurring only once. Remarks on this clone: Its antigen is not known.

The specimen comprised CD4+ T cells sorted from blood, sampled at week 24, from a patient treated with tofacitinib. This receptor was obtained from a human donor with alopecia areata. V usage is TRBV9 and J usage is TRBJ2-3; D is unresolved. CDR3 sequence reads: CASSASTDTQYF. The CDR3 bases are TGTGCCAGCAGCGCTAGCACAGATACGCAGTATTTT.